A single sample is the source of the 24 T cell receptor beta chains below, sequenced in a study of blood T cell repertoires in COVID-19. TCRdb keeps only in-frame clones here, not all; method: immunoSEQ multiplex PCR. The sample lists 400,000 or so clones, over 85% seen once, with less than 0.95% in the top ten. Material for sequencing was peripheral blood. Every receptor here comes from a young man with COVID-19, enrolled during active disease.

This chain links TRBV28 with TRBJ2-4; 7 positions agree with TRBD1. V lost 6 bases and J lost 6; bases outside the gene matches: 17. There are 17 residues in the CDR3. The germline V gene encodes CDR1 MDHEN and CDR2 SYDVKM. The CDR3 region has the DNA TGTGCCAGCAGCCGCTTATATAGGGGGCGTTTGGGAAACATTCAGTACTTC. Amino acid sequence: CASSRLYRGRLGNIQYF.

This rearrangement joins TRBV21-1 to TRBJ1-5; TRBD1 is taken as the D call from the table, unchecked against the DNA. TRBV21-1 has pseudogene status. There are 17 residues in the CDR3. As DNA, the CDR3 is TGTGCCAGCAGCAAAGGGCAGGGGGTAAGGGGCAATCAGCCCCAGCATTTT. It translates to CASSKGQGVRGNQPQHF.

This chain joins TRBV5-6 and TRBJ2-1; 14 bases map to TRBD2. Germline trimming cut 0 bases from V and 8 bases from J; bases unmatched to any gene: 1. The CDR3 is 15 amino acids. Germline CDR1 reads SGHDT; CDR2 reads YYEEEE. CDR3 protein: CASSLGGLAGDEQFF. The DNA for the CDR3 is TGTGCCAGCAGCTTGGGGGGACTAGCGGGAGATGAGCAGTTCTTC. Full variable domain (rest looked up from reference TRBV5-6 and TRBJ2-1): DAGVTQSPTHLIKTRGQQVTLRCSPKSGHDTVSWYQQALGQGPQFIFQYYEEEERQRGNFPDRFSGHQFPNYSSELNVNALLLGDSALYLCASSLGGLAGDEQFFGPGTRLTVL.

The genes are TRBV6-1 and TRBJ1-6; possibly TRBD1 for D (6 bases). Germline CDR1 reads MNHNS; CDR2 reads SASEGT. Trimming pared 4 bases from V and 9 bases from J, leaving 16 bases between. The CDR3 spans 15 residues. DNA of the CDR3: TGTGCCAGCAGTGGAGCAACAGCCAGGGGTTCACCCCTCCACTTT. It specifies CASSGATARGSPLHF.

The gene calls are TRBV27 and TRBJ2-3, with a tentative D call TRBD2 (5 bases). Germline lookup yields CDR1 MNHEY and CDR2 SMNVEV (reference sequence). The CDR3 loop spans 12 amino acids. V was pared by 3 bases and J by 9 bases, with 10 bases between. CDR3 sequence reads: CASSFASGTQYF. CDR3 bases: TGTGCCAGCAGTTTCGCGAGCGGAACGCAGTATTTT.

Of note for this clone: Other DNA sequences in the sample encode the same CDR3. The chain recombines TRBV30 with TRBJ1-5; the D gene is possibly TRBD1 (6 bases). Germline loops: CDR1 GTSNPN, CDR2 SVGIG (reference sequence). This CDR3 is 13 amino acids long. Trimming took 2 bases from V and 2 from J, leaving 7 bases between them. The CDR3 loop reads CAWSSGGNQPQHF. CDR3 nucleotide sequence: TGTGCCTGGAGTTCAGGGGGCAATCAGCCCCAGCATTTT.

The chain recombines TRBV18 with TRBJ2-1, with TRBD1 matching over 9 bases. Germline assignment: CDR1 KGHSH and CDR2 LQKENI. The CDR3 sequence is 16 residues long. V shed 3 bases and J 8 bases; nucleotides not matched to a gene: 11. CDR3 in amino acids: CASSPEAGTGRDEQFF. CDR3 nucleotides: TGTGCCAGCTCACCCGAGGCCGGGACAGGGAGGGATGAGCAGTTCTTC.

The chain joins TRBV28 to TRBJ2-7, with 8 bases matching TRBD1. V dropped 5 bases and J dropped 1; count of bases not matched to a gene: 7. This CDR3 comprises 15 residues. The germline V gene has CDR1 MDHEN and CDR2 SYDVKM. The CDR3 sequence: CASSLPGDRSYEQYF. The CDR3 DNA reads as TGTGCCAGCAGTCTCCCCGGGGACAGGTCCTACGAGCAGTACTTC. Full variable domain (missing parts from reference TRBV28 and TRBJ2-7): DVKVTQSSRYLVKRTGEKVFLECVQDMDHENMFWYRQDPGLGLRLIYFSYDVKMKEKGDIPEGYSVSREKKERFSLILESASTNQTSMYLCASSLPGDRSYEQYFGPGTRLTVT.

This chain joins TRBV19 and TRBJ2-5, with 8 bases that match TRBD2. Losses at the gene ends were 6 bases for V and 2 bases for J; bases not matched to a gene: 5. Germline V gene sequence: CDR1 LNHDA, CDR2 SQIVND (reference sequence). This CDR3 comprises 14 residues. The CDR3 is CASRMVAGQETQYF. Here the CDR3 DNA reads TGTGCCAGTAGGATGGTAGCGGGACAAGAGACCCAGTACTTC.

The chain employs TRBV6-5 and TRBJ2-7, with 7 bases identical to TRBD1. The CDR3 has 12 residues. Germline-derived CDR1 and CDR2 are MNHEY and SVGAGI. V lost 8 bases and J lost 8; bases outside the gene matches: 9. CDR3 sequence reads: CASGDRGVKQYF. CDR3 DNA sequence: TGTGCCAGCGGGGACAGAGGGGTGAAGCAGTACTTC.

The chain carries TRBV7-2 and TRBJ2-5, with a weak D call TRBD1 (6 bases). The length of the CDR3 is 14 residues. V gave up 5 bases and J gave up 1 base, with 11 bases separating them. Germline V lookup: CDR1 SGHTA, CDR2 FQGNSA. The CDR3 here is CASSPLGGQETQYF. The CDR3, as DNA: TGTGCCAGCAGCCCCCTAGGGGGCCAAGAGACCCAGTACTTC.

The chain recombines TRBV3-1 (or the pseudogene TRBV3-2) with TRBJ2-1, with 7 bases that match TRBD1. The germline gives CDR1 LGHDT, CDR2 YNNKEL (reference sequence). CDR3 size: 13 residues. V dropped 1 base and J dropped 14; count of bases not matched to a gene: 8. The CDR3 loop reads CASSQGRGLEKFF. CDR3 coding DNA: TGTGCCAGCAGCCAAGGTAGGGGGCTGGAGAAGTTCTTC.

Of note for this clone: Distinct nucleotide sequences in the sample also encode this CDR3. This chain uses TRBV18 with TRBJ1-5; D is unresolved. Trimming removed 3 bases from V and 5 bases from J, with 8 bases in between. CDR1 and CDR2 from the germline V gene are KGHSH and LQKENI. This CDR3 is 13 amino acids long. This CDR3 is CASSPDRDQPQHF. The CDR3, as DNA: TGTGCCAGCTCACCCGACCGGGATCAGCCCCAGCATTTT.

The chain couples TRBV18 to TRBJ1-4; 9 positions match TRBD1. V was clipped by 3 bases and J by 7 bases; unmatched bases: 3. The CDR3 sequence is 14 residues long. The germline gives CDR1 KGHSH, CDR2 LQKENI. CDR3 sequence: CASSPGTGSEKLFF. CDR3 sequence (DNA): TGTGCCAGCTCACCCGGGACAGGGAGTGAAAAACTGTTTTTT.

The chain uses TRBV23-1 and TRBJ2-7; a possible D gene is TRBD2 (6 bases). TRBV23-1 carries the ORF label, with uncertain function. CDR3 length equals 18 residues. V dropped 3 bases and J dropped 0 bases, with 21 bases sitting between them. CDR3 nucleotide sequence: TGCGCCAGCAGTCAGACCGGCCCCGCTGGGGGGAGCTCCTACGAGCAGTACTTC. Its protein product is CASSQTGPAGGSSYEQYF.

This clone was counted once. The chain employs TRBV10-2 and TRBJ2-7; TRBD2 agrees at 8 bases. The CDR3 totals 15 residues. Germline assignment: CDR1 WSHSY and CDR2 SAAADI. V lost 8 bases, J lost 2 bases, and 11 bases stayed unmatched. The CDR3 region has the DNA TGCGCCAGCGAACCGGGACTAGGGAATACCTACGAGCAGTACTTC. Its translation: CASEPGLGNTYEQYF.

This clone was counted once. The gene calls are TRBV14 and TRBJ2-1; tentatively, D is TRBD2 (5 bases). The germline V and J ends were trimmed by 0 bases and 0 bases, with 12 bases remaining between them. The germline gives CDR1 SGHDN, CDR2 FVKESK. The CDR3 covers 17 residues. Here the CDR3 DNA reads TGTGCCAGCAGCCAAGATGATTTCGAGGGCTCCTACAATGAGCAGTTCTTC. It is translated as CASSQDDFEGSYNEQFF.

This clone was seen once. The rearrangement links TRBV12-3 or TRBV12-4 to TRBJ2-1, with TRBD2 identical over 7 bases. This CDR3 spans 11 amino acids. Trimming cost V 3 bases and J 16 bases; bases outside gene matches: 6. The CDR3 DNA reads as TGTGCCAGCAGTTTGCGGGGGACGCTCTTCTTC. Translated, it gives CASSLRGTLFF.

This sequence joins TRBV11-2 and TRBJ2-5; the match to TRBD1 covers 7 bases. The germline V gene has CDR1 SGHAT and CDR2 FQNNGV. CDR3 size: 14 residues. Trimming removed 2 bases from V and 5 bases from J; junction bases left unmatched: 5. The CDR3 nucleotides read TGTGCCAGCAGCTTATGGGGACAGAAGGAGACCCAGTACTTC. This encodes CASSLWGQKETQYF.

V usage is TRBV19 and J usage is TRBJ2-7, with 8 bases matching TRBD1. The germline gives CDR1 LNHDA, CDR2 SQIVND (reference sequence). Trimming cost V 10 bases and J 2 bases; bases outside gene matches: 10. The CDR3 covers 14 residues. The DNA of the CDR3 is TGTGCCACGTCCAACAGGGGGACGACCTACGAGCAGTACTTC. Amino acid sequence: CATSNRGTTYEQYF.

Notes on this clone: Other DNA variants within this sample encode the same CDR3. The chain joins TRBV3-1 (or the pseudogene TRBV3-2) to TRBJ1-1; tentative D call: TRBD1 (6 bases). There are 11 residues in the CDR3. Trimming removed 10 bases from V and 4 bases from J, with 10 bases in between. CDR1 and CDR2 from the germline V gene are LGHDT and YNNKEL (reference sequence). The CDR3 DNA follows: TGTGCCACCCGAGGGGGCACTGAAGCTTTCTTT. Translated, it gives CATRGGTEAFF.

The chain recombines TRBV25-1 with TRBJ2-7; 9 nucleotides align to TRBD1. This CDR3 has 14 amino acids. V shed 8 bases and J 3 bases; nucleotides not matched to a gene: 8. In germline, CDR1 is MGHDK, CDR2 SYGVNS. This chain's CDR3 is CASLSSGQGYEQYF. The CDR3, as DNA: TGTGCCAGCCTTTCCTCGGGACAGGGCTACGAGCAGTACTTC.

The sample holds one count of this clone. This rearrangement joins TRBV19 to TRBJ2-2, with D tentatively TRBD1 (5 bases). Germline V lookup: CDR1 LNHDA, CDR2 SQIVND (reference sequence). The CDR3 totals 15 residues. Trimming left V 6 bases short and J 2 bases short, with 13 bases between. CDR3: CASRVRQYNTGELFF. CDR3 bases: TGTGCCAGTAGGGTCCGACAGTATAACACCGGGGAGCTGTTTTTT.

The rearrangement joins TRBV29-1 to TRBJ2-5; possible D gene TRBD1, 8 bases. There are 14 residues in the CDR3. Trimming took off 6 bases at V and 3 bases at J, with 17 bases between the two ends. The V gene's germline CDR1 is SQVTM and CDR2 ANQGSEA. The CDR3 coding sequence is TGCAGCGTAGTCACAGGGGGGGGCGAAGAGACCCAGTACTTC. It is translated as CSVVTGGGEETQYF.